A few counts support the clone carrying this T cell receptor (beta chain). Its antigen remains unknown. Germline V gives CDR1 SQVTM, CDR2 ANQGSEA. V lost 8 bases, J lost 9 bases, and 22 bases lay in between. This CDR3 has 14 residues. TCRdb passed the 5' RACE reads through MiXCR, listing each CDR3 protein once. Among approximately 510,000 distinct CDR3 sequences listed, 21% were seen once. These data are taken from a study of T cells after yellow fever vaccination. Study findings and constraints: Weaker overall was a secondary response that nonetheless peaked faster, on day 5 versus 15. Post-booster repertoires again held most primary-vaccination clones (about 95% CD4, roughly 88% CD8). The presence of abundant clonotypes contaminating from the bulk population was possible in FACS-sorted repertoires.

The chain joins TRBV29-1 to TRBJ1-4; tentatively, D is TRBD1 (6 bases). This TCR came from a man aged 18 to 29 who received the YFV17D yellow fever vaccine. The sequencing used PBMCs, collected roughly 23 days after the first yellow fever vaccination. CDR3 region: CSHGGEGVGKKLFF. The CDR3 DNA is TGCAGCCACGGTGGCGAGGGGGTGGGCAAAAAACTGTTTTTT.